This T cell receptor beta chain was documented in a study of monozygotic twins with inflammatory bowel disease (dated by TCRdb to about 2019). With regard to the full study: The complete study included around 30 monozygotic twin pairs: 19 IBD-discordant Danish pairs and nine German pairs, of which four were IBD-concordant and five were IBD-discordant. The search for disease-associated traits relied mainly on comparing IBD patients with their genetically identical healthy co-twins within discordant pairs. Each individual had, on average, about 151 000 unique TCRalpha sequences and 181 000 unique TCRbeta sequences available for analysis. Study-wide conclusions, independent of this receptor: IBD patients shared fewer clonotypes with other individuals than healthy twins did, most markedly in patients showing signs of disease activity. The results gave no support for a single strong signal or clonotype linked to IBD. Measured by the inverse Simpson index, TCRbeta repertoire diversity was lower in IBD patients than in their healthy co-twins. Concordant and discordant twins showed no difference in repertoire similarity, possibly because of limited statistical power. Distinction between different T cell subtypes could not be achieved in the analysis. Because patients received different immunosuppressive treatments, the repertoires may have picked up extra background noise and variability between individuals.

The receptor library was made with 5' RACE. Each TCR library was prepared from around 3,400 ng of total RNA. cDNA was synthesized with SMARTScribe reverse transcriptase in eight separate reactions per sample. During cDNA synthesis, unique molecular identifiers containing a 6-nucleotide sample barcode were introduced by template switching. Amplification of TCRalpha and TCRbeta cDNA involved two nested PCRs of 16 and 9 cycles, and each PCR was followed by bead purification. Before amplification, the cDNA was treated with uracil DNA-glycosylase and purified using the QIAquick PCR purification kit. The second PCR was the step at which Illumina TruSeq-compatible adapters and sample-specific barcodes were added. TapeStation and Qubit were used to check library quality and concentration, and approximately 5.5 ng of each library went into the pool. Sequencing of pooled libraries was carried out on an Illumina HiSeq2500 single-index Rapid Run using 2 x 100 bp reads and custom sequencing primers. Turning to the authors' computational methods: MiGEC version 1.2.6 was used for UMI-based consensus assembly to correct PCR and sequencing errors. MiXCR version 2.1.1 was used to carry out V(D)J alignment, clonotype assembly and CDR3 extraction. Normalisation of gene usage, clonotype sharing and MAIT/NKT TCR abundance was achieved by analysing the top 1000, 10 000 and 20 000 clonotypes per sample. After downsampling to 27 000 UMIs, diversity was calculated as the inverse Simpson index using the vegan R package. Statistical testing used paired Mann-Whitney U tests on the discordant twin pairs and applied Benjamini-Hochberg correction for multiple testing. The reads, reprocessed by TCRdb, yield one row per CDR3 protein sequence and no DNA. TCRdb assigned the V and J calls; the authors' analysis was not used. The sample table on file contains about 380,000 distinct CDR3 sequences. Of the sample, just over 2.5% is held by the ten largest clones.

From each donor, an approximately 2.5 ml peripheral blood sample was collected into PAXgene tubes and kept at -80 degrees C. Without any T cell sorting, total RNA was extracted from whole blood using the PAXgene blood miRNA kit on an automated QIAcube. Peripheral blood from monozygotic twin pairs concordant or discordant for inflammatory bowel disease was subjected to deep TCRalpha and TCRbeta repertoire profiling with unique molecular barcoding. Smoking habits were recorded for all twin pairs, and individuals were classified as current, former or never smokers. The CDR3 sequence holds 14 residues, the cysteine and phenylalanine included. DNA for this receptor is not on file. Based on the germline V gene (reference sequence), the CDR1 and CDR2 sequences are DFQATT and SNEGSKA. Regarding this clonotype: What this receptor recognizes is not known.

The source of this sequence is a human donor with ulcerative colitis or Crohn's disease, or a healthy co-twin of an affected twin (not recorded which). The chain is encoded by TRBV20-1 joined to TRBJ2-2; absent DNA, TCRdb's TRBD2 call cannot be checked. The specimen sequenced was blood. The CDR3 protein: CSARLAGDSGELFF.